This T cell receptor beta chain was sequenced in a study of blood T cell repertoires in COVID-19. Study at large: Material from acute and convalescent COVID-19 was sourced from the United States, Italy and Spain. The cDNA or gDNA used as material had been derived from T cells, B-cell-depleted T cells, or PBMCs.

In the authors' workflow: Reference gene primer amplification yielded estimated nucleated cell counts. The data were produced by immunoSEQ multiplex PCR, yet TCRdb's version contains in-frame clones alone and is incomplete. The D gene and trimming were derived from the DNA, and the V and J assignments and clone size from that table. Among about 72,000 clones, 83% were seen once, and the ten largest hold 18%. This CDR3 has 14 amino acids. Germline V gene data show CDR1 as ENHRY and CDR2 as SYGVKD. The germline V and J ends were trimmed by 2 bases and 6 bases, with 11 bases remaining between them. Sequenced input: peripheral blood. This TCR derives from a woman aged 80 or over with acute or convalescent COVID-19. This sequence joins TRBV10-3 and TRBJ2-1; a possible D gene is TRBD1 (5 bases). CDR3 sequence: CAISEGWGTNEQFF. DNA for the CDR3: TGTGCCATCAGTGAGGGGTGGGGCACCAATGAGCAGTTCTTC.